The rows below give T cell receptor beta chains drawn from one sample of a study of T cells expressing NK-cell markers. Reprocessing the 5' RACE reads, TCRdb reports a single entry for every CDR3 protein and omits DNA. This sample contains around 100,000 distinct CDR3 sequences. Sequenced material: blood T cells: a sorted CD56 or NKG2C T cell subset, CD4+ or CD8+ T cells, or bulk PBMC T cells (not recorded which). The origin of the receptors is a woman aged 18 to 75 in good health. Both conserved end residues are part of each CDR3.

V: TRBV7-9; J: TRBJ2-1; CDR3: CASSLEWSIVGQFF
V: TRBV29-1; J: TRBJ2-1; CDR3: CSVVTGGGEQFF
V: TRBV14; J: TRBJ1-1; CDR3: CASSQDERLGSEAFF
V: TRBV3-1; J: TRBJ2-2; CDR3: CASSQDFGGNPGTGELFF
V: TRBV5-3; J: TRBJ2-3; CDR3: CARDYFRTGLRADTQYF
V: TRBV28; J: TRBJ2-1; CDR3: CASSPSVSSYNEQFF
V: TRBV30; J: TRBJ2-7; CDR3: CASPSGGSPYEQYF
V: TRBV20-1; J: TRBJ2-7; CDR3: CSARDDRGPYEQYF
V: TRBV9; J: TRBJ2-5; CDR3: CASSVGGRETQYF
V: TRBV29-1; J: TRBJ2-1; CDR3: CSVEALSYNEQFF
V: TRBV12-3/TRBV12-4; J: TRBJ2-1; CDR3: CASSPLGEQFF
V: TRBV29-1; J: TRBJ1-2; CDR3: CSVPSRGESYGYTF
V: TRBV24-1; J: TRBJ1-5; CDR3: CATSDFKGGPQHF
V: TRBV6-5; J: TRBJ2-5; CDR3: CACGGGGETQYF